This T cell receptor beta chain comes out of a study of blood T cell repertoires in COVID-19. Overall study context: Collection of acute and convalescent COVID-19 samples took place in the United States, Italy and Spain. T cells, B-cell-depleted T cells, or PBMCs provided the cDNA or gDNA that served as material.

This CDR3 comprises 15 residues. Germline V gene data show CDR1 as SGDLS and CDR2 as YYNGEE. Trimming cost V 4 bases and J 1 base; bases outside gene matches: 4. Methods used by the authors: Researchers report that nucleated cell counts were estimated from reference gene primer amplification. TCRdb's copy holds only in-frame clones and misses some; the assay was immunoSEQ multiplex PCR. V and J calls and clone size are as listed in that table; D and trimming were resolved from the DNA. Of some 200,000 clones listed, around 80% are singletons. Material: peripheral blood. The chain is built from TRBV9 and TRBJ2-1, with 8 bases matching TRBD2. The receptor was isolated from a man between 50 and 59 years old with active or convalescent COVID-19. The CDR3, as DNA: TGTGCCAGCAGCTCCTCGGGGGGGTCCTACAATGAGCAGTTCTTC. Its translation is CASSSSGGSYNEQFF.